This TCR beta chain was sequenced in a study of beta chain features in type 1 diabetes. Study results and limitations: Insertions were fewer and deletions more numerous at VDJ junctions in type 1 diabetes patients.

As regards this clone: Its matching antigen is unknown.

The CDR3 totals 16 residues. The ends were cut back, 0 bases at V and 0 bases at J, with 10 bases in the middle. Germline V gene sequence: CDR1 SGDLS, CDR2 YYNGEE. The authors reverse transcribed all of the isolated RNA, so sequencing captured expressed TCRB transcripts. TCRdb's table, derived via immunoSEQ multiplex PCR, lists solely in-frame clones and lacks some. Found here are about 620,000 clones, around 15% of them singletons; the top ten hold about 0.087%. The rearrangement joins TRBV9 to TRBJ1-5, with D maybe TRBD1 (5 bases). This TCR came from a man younger than 30 in good health. Material for sequencing was naive CD4+ T cells from blood. CDR3 loop: CASSVGQGNSNQPQHF. The DNA for the CDR3 is TGTGCCAGCAGCGTAGGGCAGGGCAATAGCAATCAGCCCCAGCATTTT.